This T cell receptor beta chain emerged from a study of cytomegalovirus exposure and HLA in healthy donors. Vbeta (60) and Jbeta (13) primers were used in the PCR. Libraries were prepared by immunoSEQ multiplex PCR; TCRdb keeps only in-frame clonotypes and omits some of them. The sample holds 100,000 or so clones, about 80% seen once. The CDR3 spans 15 residues. The V gene lost 8 bases and the J gene lost 3 bases, with 19 bases spanning the gap. Per germline, CDR1 LNHDA and CDR2 SQIVND (reference sequence). Notes on the study in general: Immune exposure data for these donors was limited to CMV serostatus. Some TCR beta chains (over 150 of them) were listed as cytomegalovirus-associated.

This clone was counted only a few times. No antigen is known for it. The origin of this receptor is a man between 45 and 60 years old in good health and CMV-seropositive. The sample comprised PBMCs. The chain has TRBV19 and TRBJ1-2; perhaps TRBD1 as D (5 bases). The CDR3: CASRATGGGHYGYTF. CDR3 DNA: TGTGCCAGTCGCGCGACGGGGGGGGGACACTATGGCTACACCTTC.